This T cell receptor delta chain was sequenced in a study of γδ T cells in repeated Plasmodium falciparum infection. Across the whole study: Some Malian samples span acute malaria episodes; others come from no-transmission periods.

With CATT, TCRdb re-called clones from the multiplex PCR reads. The profile shows some 100,000 delta-chain clones, 1.4% to 1.5% of them singletons. This clone was seen ten or more times. The sample carries other DNA sequences with the same CDR3. This sequence was found in a pool of human donors (malaria-infected and uninfected, not separated). Sequencing used gamma-delta T cells from blood.

The CDR3 spells CALVTVRPLYTDKLIF. CDR3 nucleotide sequence: TGTGCTCTTGTTACGGTTCGACCACTGTACACCGATAAACTCATCTTT. This sequence joins TRDV1 and TRDJ1; no definite D call. Trimming shortened V by 7 bases and J by 0 bases, and 18 bases separated the two germline ends. Germline CDR1 reads TSWWSYY; CDR2 reads QGS. This CDR3 has 16 residues.